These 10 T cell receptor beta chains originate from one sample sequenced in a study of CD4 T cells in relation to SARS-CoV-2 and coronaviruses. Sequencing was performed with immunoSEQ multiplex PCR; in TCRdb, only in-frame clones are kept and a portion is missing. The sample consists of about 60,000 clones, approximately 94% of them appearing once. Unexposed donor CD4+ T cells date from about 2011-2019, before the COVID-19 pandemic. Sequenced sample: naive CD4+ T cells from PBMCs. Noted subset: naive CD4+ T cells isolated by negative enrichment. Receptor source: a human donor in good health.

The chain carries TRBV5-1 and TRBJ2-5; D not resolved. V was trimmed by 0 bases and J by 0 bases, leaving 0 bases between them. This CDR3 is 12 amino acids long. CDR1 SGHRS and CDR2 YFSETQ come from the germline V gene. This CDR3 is CASSLDQETQYF. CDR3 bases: TGCGCCAGCAGCTTGGACCAAGAGACCCAGTACTTC.

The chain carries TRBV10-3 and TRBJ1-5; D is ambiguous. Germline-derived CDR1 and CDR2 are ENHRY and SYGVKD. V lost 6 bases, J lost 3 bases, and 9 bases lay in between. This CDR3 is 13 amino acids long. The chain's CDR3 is CAISKQFNQPQHF. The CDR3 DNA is TGTGCCATCAGCAAACAGTTCAATCAGCCCCAGCATTTT.

The DNA for the CDR3 is TGTGCCAGCAGTTTTAGCCAAGAGACCCAGTACTTC. This encodes CASSFSQETQYF. The chain is built from TRBV12-3 or TRBV12-4 and TRBJ2-5, with D unclear. Trimming pared 3 bases from V and 1 base from J, leaving 3 bases between. The CDR3 totals 12 residues.

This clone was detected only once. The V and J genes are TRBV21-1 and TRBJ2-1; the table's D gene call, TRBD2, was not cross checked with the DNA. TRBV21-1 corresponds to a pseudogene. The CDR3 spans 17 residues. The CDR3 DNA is TGTGCCAGCAGCAAAAAGGTAACTAGCGGGAGAGGCAATGAGCAGTTCTTC. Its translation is CASSKKVTSGRGNEQFF.

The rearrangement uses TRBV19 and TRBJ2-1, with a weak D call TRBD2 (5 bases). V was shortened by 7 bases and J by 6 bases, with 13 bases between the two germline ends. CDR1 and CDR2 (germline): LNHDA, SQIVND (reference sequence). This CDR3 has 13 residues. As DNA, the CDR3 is TGTGCCAGTACTAAAAAAGAGGGCAATGAGCAGTTCTTC. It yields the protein CASTKKEGNEQFF.

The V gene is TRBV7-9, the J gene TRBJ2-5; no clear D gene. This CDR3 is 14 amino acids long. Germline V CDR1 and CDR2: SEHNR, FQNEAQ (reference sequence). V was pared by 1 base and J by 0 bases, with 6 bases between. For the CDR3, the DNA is TGTGCCAGCAGCTTAGGTGGGGACCAAGAGACCCAGTACTTC. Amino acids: CASSLGGDQETQYF.

CDR3 amino acids: CASSPQELGDNEQFF. For the CDR3, the DNA is TGTGCCAGCTCACCACAGGAACTAGGAGACAATGAGCAGTTCTTC. This chain joins TRBV18 and TRBJ2-1, with D tentatively TRBD2 (5 bases). The CDR3 extends over 15 amino acids. Trimming took off 1 base at V and 5 bases at J, with 12 bases between the two ends. Per the germline V gene, CDR1 is KGHSH and CDR2 is LQKENI.

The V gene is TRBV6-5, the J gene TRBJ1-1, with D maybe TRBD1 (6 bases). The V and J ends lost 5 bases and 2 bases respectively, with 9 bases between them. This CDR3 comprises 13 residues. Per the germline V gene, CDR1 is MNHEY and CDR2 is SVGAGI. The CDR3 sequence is CASSRQVNTEAFF. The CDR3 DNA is TGTGCCAGCAGTCGACAGGTCAACACTGAAGCTTTCTTT.

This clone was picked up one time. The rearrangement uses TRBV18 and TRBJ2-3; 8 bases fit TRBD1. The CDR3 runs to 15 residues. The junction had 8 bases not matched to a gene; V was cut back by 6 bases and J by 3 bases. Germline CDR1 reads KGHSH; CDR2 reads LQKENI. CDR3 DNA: TGTGCCAGCTCCCTAGGACAGGGAAGGACAGATACGCAGTATTTT. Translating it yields CASSLGQGRTDTQYF. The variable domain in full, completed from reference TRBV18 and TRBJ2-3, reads NAGVMQNPRHLVRRRGQEARLRCSPMKGHSHVYWYRQLPEEGLKFMVYLQKENIIDESGMPKERFSAEFPKEGPSILRIQQVVRGDSAAYFCASSLGQGRTDTQYFGPGTRLTVL.

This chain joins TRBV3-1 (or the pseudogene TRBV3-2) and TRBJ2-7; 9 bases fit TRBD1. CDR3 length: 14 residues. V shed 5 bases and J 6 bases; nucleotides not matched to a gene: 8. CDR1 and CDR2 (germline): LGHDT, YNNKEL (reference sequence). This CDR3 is CASSKNRGPFEQYF. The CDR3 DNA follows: TGTGCCAGCAGCAAAAACAGGGGGCCTTTCGAGCAGTACTTC.